The sequence of this TCR beta chain was determined in a study of shared clonotypes between healthy human individuals. Study-level information: Each donor's CD8 memory used one plate, CD8 naive two, each CD4 subset three.

Whole-study findings and limits: Among non-shared clonotypes, generation probabilities were lower than among those shared by all four donors. It was observed that 5% to 6% of naive CD4 clonotypes were shared across a handful of donors. Naive subsets generally exceeded memory subsets in estimated richness.

This CDR3 contains 11 residues. The V end was cut by 4 bases, the J end by 6 bases, with 7 bases between. CDR1 and CDR2 (germline): SGHNT, YENEEA. To note about this clone: Its antigen is as yet unknown. The sample carries other DNA sequences with the same CDR3.

This table comes from immunoSEQ multiplex PCR, and its TCRdb copy is limited to in-frame clones, with some not included. The sample holds about 2.1 million clones, 93% seen once. Naivety among CD8 cells was defined by CD45RO negativity and positive CCR7 selection, thereby excluding terminally differentiated effector memory CD45RA+ cells. The V call is TRBV11-3, the J call TRBJ2-7, with D perhaps matching TRBD2 (6 bases). Specimen: naive CD8+ T cells from PBMCs. The source of this sequence is a man aged 18-30 years in good health. Some clones in this sample may be carry-over from other donors' samples. In DNA form, the CDR3 reads TGTGCCAGCAGCTCCGGGGGCGAGCAGTACTTC. As protein: CASSSGGEQYF. Full variable domain (rest looked up from reference TRBV11-3 and TRBJ2-7): EAGVVQSPRYKIIEKKQPVAFWCNPISGHNTLYWYLQNLGQGPELLIRYENEEAVDDSQLPKDRFSAERLKGVDSTLKIQPAELGDSAVYLCASSSGGEQYFGPGTRLTVT.